These T cell receptor beta chains were read from a single sample in a study of a mutant IDH1 vaccine in newly diagnosed glioma. Profiled with immunoSEQ multiplex PCR; TCRdb holds only in-frame clones, not every one. Here the sample spans more than 50,000 clones, approximately 86% being singletons. The sequencing here drew on PBMCs, taken from a glioma patient treated with radiotherapy, temozolomide or both. Receptors were obtained from a man aged 25 to 45 with glioma. CDR3s include the opening cysteine and the closing phenylalanine or tryptophan. D genes are given only for firm matches. The size entry is marked missing in some rows and otherwise reads once, few, many or a size class.

d_call,j_call,v_call,clone_size,cdr3_nt,cdr3_aa
NA,TRBJ2-7,TRBV7-2,medium-sized,TGTGCCAGCAGCTTAGCGGTTTACGAGCAGTACTTC,CASSLAVYEQYF
NA,TRBJ1-6,TRBV6-6,NA,TGTGCCAGCTACCCGGGCGGCTCCTATAATTCACCCCTCCACTTT,CASYPGGSYNSPLHF
NA,TRBJ2-3,TRBV11-2,NA,TGTGCCAGCAGCCTCCCCCGTGGCAGGGGTGTTTCAGATACGCAGTATTTT,CASSLPRGRGVSDTQYF
TRBD2,TRBJ2-5,TRBV4-1,NA,TGCGCCAGCAGCCGGACTAGTCAAGAGACCCAGTACTTC,CASSRTSQETQYF
NA,TRBJ1-2,TRBV2,once,TGTGCCAGCAACCTCTTTACAGGGAACTATGGCTACACCTTC,CASNLFTGNYGYTF
TRBD1,TRBJ1-3,TRBV6-1,few,TGTGCCGGGGACCAGGGGCAGGGGGTAAACACCATATATTTT,CAGDQGQGVNTIYF
NA,TRBJ1-4,TRBV7-8,NA,TGTGCCAGCAGCCCTAGGTCCAGGGTAAATGAAAAACTGTTTTTT,CASSPRSRVNEKLFF
NA,TRBJ1-1,TRBV2,NA,TGTGCCAGCATTTACAGCCAAGCCGGGAAGAACACTGAAGCTTTCTTT,CASIYSQAGKNTEAFF
NA,TRBJ2-3,TRBV29-1,NA,TGCAGCGTTGTAATCGATTATGCAGATACGCAGTATTTT,CSVVIDYADTQYF
TRBD1,TRBJ1-5,TRBV5-1,few,TGCGCCAGCAGCCTGGGACAGGGGGATCAGCCCCAGCATTTT,CASSLGQGDQPQHF
NA,TRBJ2-3,TRBV15,once,TGTGCCACCAGCAGAGTGTATGGAGAACTTAGCACAGATACGCAGTATTTT,CATSRVYGELSTDTQYF
TRBD1,TRBJ2-6,TRBV18,NA,TGTGCCAGCTCACTAACAGGGACAGGGAACTCTGGGGCCAACGTCCTGACTTTC,CASSLTGTGNSGANVLTF
TRBD2,TRBJ2-1,TRBV12-5,NA,TGTGCTAGTGGTTCACAATCTCGGGGGGGGCCTACCTACAATGAGCAGTTCTTC,CASGSQSRGGPTYNEQFF
TRBD1,TRBJ2-3,TRBV11-2,NA,TGTGCCAGCAGCTTCCCCCGACAGGGCCTTTCTAGCACAGATACGCAGTATTTT,CASSFPRQGLSSTDTQYF
NA,TRBJ1-1,TRBV7-9,NA,TGTGCCAGCAGCTTAGCGGGTCGTGGGCTTGGCACTGAAGCTTTCTTT,CASSLAGRGLGTEAFF
TRBD2,TRBJ2-7,TRBV7-2,NA,TGTGCCAGCAGCTTAGGAGTGACTAGCGGGGGAAACTACGAGCAGTACTTC,CASSLGVTSGGNYEQYF
NA,TRBJ1-1,TRBV6-5,NA,TGTGCCAGCAGTTACTCGGGGGAAACAGCTTTCTTT,CASSYSGETAFF
NA,TRBJ1-5,TRBV19,NA,TGTGCCAGTAGTAGGAGTGAAGGGAGCAATCAGCCCCAGCATTTT,CASSRSEGSNQPQHF
TRBD2,TRBJ2-1,TRBV5-6,few,TGTGCCAGCAGCTTAGGACTAGCGGGGGGGAATGAGCAGTTCTTC,CASSLGLAGGNEQFF
NA,TRBJ2-5,TRBV5-4,NA,TGTGCCAGCAGCTTGGGGGTAGGAGAGACCCAGTACTTC,CASSLGVGETQYF
NA,TRBJ1-5,TRBV7-9,NA,TGTGCCAGCAGCTTAAGGGATCAGCCCCAGCATTTT,CASSLRDQPQHF
NA,TRBJ2-2,TRBV5-6,NA,TGTGCCAGCAGCTTAGCGGCGGATCTACCCAACACCGGGGAGCTGTTTTTT,CASSLAADLPNTGELFF
TRBD1,TRBJ2-7,TRBV6-1,NA,TGTGCCAGCAGTGAATGGGACAGGCGATCCTACGAGCAGTACTTC,CASSEWDRRSYEQYF
NA,TRBJ2-1,TRBV5-5,NA,TGTGCCAGCAGCCGGAGAGTCAATGAGCAGTTCTTC,CASSRRVNEQFF